The rows below give T cell receptor beta chains drawn from one sample of a study of monozygotic twins with inflammatory bowel disease. TCRdb reprocessed the 5' RACE reads and reports one entry per CDR3 protein, with no DNA. Recorded for this sample: about 420,000 distinct CDR3 sequences. The sequencing input was blood. The receptors were sampled from a human donor with ulcerative colitis or Crohn's disease, or a healthy co-twin of an affected twin (not recorded which). Both conserved end residues are part of each CDR3.

V	J	CDR3
TRBV12-3/TRBV12-4	TRBJ1-1	CASSLAPGHQNTEAFF
TRBV4-1	TRBJ2-2	CASSQGSPTGFTGELFF
TRBV12-3/TRBV12-4	TRBJ2-1	CASSLGSGRAGNEQFF
TRBV29-1	TRBJ1-1	CSVVDRRGWTEAFF
TRBV4-3	TRBJ1-2	CASSMGFGQGYGYTF
TRBV10-3	TRBJ1-5	CAITGAWGQPQHF
TRBV20-1	TRBJ1-2	CSAQGQTNYGYTF
TRBV27	TRBJ2-7	CASSLSRGPYEQYF
TRBV20-1	TRBJ1-4	CSARATKSANEKLFF
TRBV5-1	TRBJ2-2	CASSLDTGSGELFF